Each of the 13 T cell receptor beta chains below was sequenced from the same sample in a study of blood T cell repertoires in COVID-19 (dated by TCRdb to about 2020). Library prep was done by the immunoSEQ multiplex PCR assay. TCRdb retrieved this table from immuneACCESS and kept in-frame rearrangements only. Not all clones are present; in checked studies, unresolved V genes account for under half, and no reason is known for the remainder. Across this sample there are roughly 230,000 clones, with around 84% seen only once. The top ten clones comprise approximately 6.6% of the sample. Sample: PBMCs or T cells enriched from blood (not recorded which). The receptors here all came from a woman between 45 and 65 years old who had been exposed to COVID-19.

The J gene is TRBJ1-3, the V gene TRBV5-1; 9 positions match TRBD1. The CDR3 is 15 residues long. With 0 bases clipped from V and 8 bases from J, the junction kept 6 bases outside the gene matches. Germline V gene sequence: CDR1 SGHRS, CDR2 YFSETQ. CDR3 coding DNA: TGCGCCAGCAGCTTGGAACGACAGGGGGTAGACACCATATATTTT. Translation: CASSLERQGVDTIYF.

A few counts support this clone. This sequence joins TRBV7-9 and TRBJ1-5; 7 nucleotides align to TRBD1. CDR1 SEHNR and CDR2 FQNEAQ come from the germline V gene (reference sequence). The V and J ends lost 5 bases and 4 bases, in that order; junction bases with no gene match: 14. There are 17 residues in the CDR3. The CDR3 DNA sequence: TGTGCCAGCAGCCTCGGCAAGGTGGGACAGCGGAATCAGCCCCAGCATTTT. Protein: CASSLGKVGQRNQPQHF.

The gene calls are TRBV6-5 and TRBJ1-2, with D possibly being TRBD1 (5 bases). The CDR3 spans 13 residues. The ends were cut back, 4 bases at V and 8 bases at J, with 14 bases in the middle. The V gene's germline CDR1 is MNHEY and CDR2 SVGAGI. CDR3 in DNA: TGTGCCAGCAGTTCACGGGAGCGGGGCGGCTACACCTTC. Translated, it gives CASSSRERGGYTF.

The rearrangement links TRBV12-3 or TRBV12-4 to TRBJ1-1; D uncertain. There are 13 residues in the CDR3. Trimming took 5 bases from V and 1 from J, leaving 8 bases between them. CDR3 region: CASSVATNTEAFF. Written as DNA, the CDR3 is TGTGCCAGCAGTGTGGCCACGAACACTGAAGCTTTCTTT.

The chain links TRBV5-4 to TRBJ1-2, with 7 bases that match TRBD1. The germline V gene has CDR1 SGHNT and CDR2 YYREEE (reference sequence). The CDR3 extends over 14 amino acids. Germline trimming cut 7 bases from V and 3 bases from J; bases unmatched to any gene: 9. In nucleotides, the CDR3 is TGTGCCAGCGGAAAGACAGGGCTCGACTATGGCTACACCTTC. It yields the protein CASGKTGLDYGYTF.

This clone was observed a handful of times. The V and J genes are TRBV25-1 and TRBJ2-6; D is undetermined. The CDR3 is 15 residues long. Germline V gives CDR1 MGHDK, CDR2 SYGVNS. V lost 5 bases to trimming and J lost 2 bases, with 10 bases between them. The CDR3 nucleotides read TGTGCCAGCAGTCGAGTTGTGGCTGGGGCCAACGTCCTGACTTTC. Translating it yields CASSRVVAGANVLTF. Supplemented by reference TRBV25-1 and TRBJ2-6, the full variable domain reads EADIYQTPRYLVIGTGKKITLECSQTMGHDKMYWYQQDPGMELHLIHYSYGVNSTEKGDLSSESTVSRIRTEHFPLTLESARPSHTSQYLCASSRVVAGANVLTFGAGSRLTVL.

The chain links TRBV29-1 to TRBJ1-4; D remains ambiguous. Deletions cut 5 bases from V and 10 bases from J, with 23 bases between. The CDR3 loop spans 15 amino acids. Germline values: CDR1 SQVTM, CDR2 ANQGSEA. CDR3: CSVQTWTDGGGKLFF. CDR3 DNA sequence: TGCAGCGTTCAGACATGGACCGACGGAGGAGGAAAACTGTTTTTT.

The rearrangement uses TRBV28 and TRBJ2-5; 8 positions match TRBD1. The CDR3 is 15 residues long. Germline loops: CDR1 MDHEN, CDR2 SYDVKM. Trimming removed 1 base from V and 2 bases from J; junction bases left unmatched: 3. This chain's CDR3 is CASSLYRGFQETQYF. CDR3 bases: TGTGCCAGCAGTTTATACAGGGGGTTTCAAGAGACCCAGTACTTC.

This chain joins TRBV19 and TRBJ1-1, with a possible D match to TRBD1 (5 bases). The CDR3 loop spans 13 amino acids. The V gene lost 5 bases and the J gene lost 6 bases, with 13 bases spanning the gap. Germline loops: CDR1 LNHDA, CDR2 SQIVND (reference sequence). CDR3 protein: CASSPQGLAEAFF. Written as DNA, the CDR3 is TGTGCCAGTAGTCCCCAGGGTTTGGCTGAAGCTTTCTTT.

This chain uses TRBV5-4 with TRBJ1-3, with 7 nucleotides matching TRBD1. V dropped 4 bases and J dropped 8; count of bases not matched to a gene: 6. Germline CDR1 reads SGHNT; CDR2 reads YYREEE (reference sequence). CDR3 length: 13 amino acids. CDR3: CASSPGGKDTIYF. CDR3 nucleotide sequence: TGTGCCAGCAGCCCAGGGGGAAAGGACACCATATATTTT.

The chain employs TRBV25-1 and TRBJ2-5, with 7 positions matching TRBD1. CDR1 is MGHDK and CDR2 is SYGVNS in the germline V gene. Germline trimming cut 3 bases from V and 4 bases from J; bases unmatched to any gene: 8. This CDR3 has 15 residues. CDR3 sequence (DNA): TGTGCCAGCAGTGAGACAGGGAGACGGGGAGAGACCCAGTACTTC. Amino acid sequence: CASSETGRRGETQYF.

The CDR3 DNA is TGTGCCAGCAGCCCTAGGGACTTCACAGATACGCAGTATTTT. Its translation is CASSPRDFTDTQYF. The genes are TRBV9 and TRBJ2-3, with D possibly being TRBD2 (6 bases). The CDR3 length is 14 residues. Trimming left V 4 bases short and J 2 bases short, with 11 bases between. Germline V gives CDR1 SGDLS, CDR2 YYNGEE.

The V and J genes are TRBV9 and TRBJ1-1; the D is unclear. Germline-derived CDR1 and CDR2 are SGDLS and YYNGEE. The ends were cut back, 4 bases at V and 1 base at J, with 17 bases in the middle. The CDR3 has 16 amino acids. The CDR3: CASSKDRTWANTEAFF. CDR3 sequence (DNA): TGTGCCAGCAGCAAAGACCGCACCTGGGCGAACACTGAAGCTTTCTTT.